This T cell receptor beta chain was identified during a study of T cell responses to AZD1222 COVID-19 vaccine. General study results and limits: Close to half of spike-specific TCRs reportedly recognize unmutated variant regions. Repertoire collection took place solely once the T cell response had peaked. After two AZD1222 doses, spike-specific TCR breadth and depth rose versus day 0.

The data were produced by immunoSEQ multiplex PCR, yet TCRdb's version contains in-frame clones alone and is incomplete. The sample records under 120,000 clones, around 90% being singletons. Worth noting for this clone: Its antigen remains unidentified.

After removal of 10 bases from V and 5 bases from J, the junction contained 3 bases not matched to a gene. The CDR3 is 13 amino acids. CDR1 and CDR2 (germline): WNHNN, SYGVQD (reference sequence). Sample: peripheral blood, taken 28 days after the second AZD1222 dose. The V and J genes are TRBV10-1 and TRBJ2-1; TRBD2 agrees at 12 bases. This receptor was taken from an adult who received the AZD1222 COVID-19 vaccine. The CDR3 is CATGLAGNNEQFF. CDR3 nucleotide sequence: TGCGCCACAGGACTAGCGGGGAACAATGAGCAGTTCTTC.